One sample yielded the 32 T cell receptor beta chains listed below, sequenced in a study of blood T cells in healthy people across ages. A J-beta primer mix and a sample-barcoded 5' primer were used in a second PCR of roughly 6 to 11 cycles. TCRdb itself ran the 5' RACE reads through MiXCR, one entry per CDR3 protein. Of 580,000 or so distinct CDR3 sequences in the sample, more than 45% were seen once. The sequenced material came from blood. Receptors originate from a man aged 80 or over in good health.

This clonotype was detected ten times or more. This chain connects TRBV6-6 to TRBJ2-3; 10 positions match TRBD1. The CDR3 spans 15 residues. The trim removed 2 bases at V and 5 bases at J, leaving 4 bases unmatched. Per the germline V gene, CDR1 is MNHNY and CDR2 is SVGAGI (reference sequence). CDR3 sequence (DNA): TGTGCCAGCAGTTACCCGGGACAGGGGAAAGATACGCAGTATTTT. Protein sequence: CASSYPGQGKDTQYF.

This clonotype was seen repeatedly, ten times or more. V usage is TRBV6-1 and J usage is TRBJ2-5; tentative D call: TRBD2 (5 bases). Germline V gives CDR1 MNHNS, CDR2 SASEGT. The CDR3 runs 14 residues. With 5 bases removed from V and 5 bases from J, the gap between germline ends came to 15 bases. CDR3 in amino acids: CASSRGSVGETQYF. In nucleotides, the CDR3 is TGTGCCAGCAGTCGGGGATCAGTGGGGGAGACCCAGTACTTC.

J is TRBJ2-7 and V is TRBV30; weak D call: TRBD2 (5 bases). This CDR3 has 14 amino acids. Trimming shortened V by 0 bases and J by 1 base, and 10 bases separated the two germline ends. The germline V gene encodes CDR1 GTSNPN and CDR2 SVGIG (reference sequence). The CDR3 bases are TGTGCCTGGAGTGTAGCGGTGGGGTCCTACGAGCAGTACTTC. Its protein is CAWSVAVGSYEQYF.

This clonotype has a handful of counts. The rearrangement uses TRBV18 and TRBJ2-7, with TRBD2 matching over 7 bases. With 3 bases clipped from V and 6 bases from J, the junction kept 5 bases outside the gene matches. Germline loops: CDR1 KGHSH, CDR2 LQKENI. CDR3 length: 13 amino acids. CDR3 DNA: TGTGCCAGCTCACCCAGCGGGATGGGCGAGCAGTACTTC. Amino acid sequence: CASSPSGMGEQYF.

The rearrangement links TRBV27 to TRBJ1-6; D perhaps matches TRBD1 (6 bases). The CDR3 has 13 residues. Trimming shortened V by 7 bases and J by 7 bases, and 11 bases separated the two germline ends. From germline, CDR1 is MNHEY and CDR2 SMNVEV (reference sequence). The CDR3 reads CASKGQGNSPLHF. In nucleotides, the CDR3 is TGTGCCAGCAAGGGGCAGGGGAATTCACCCCTCCACTTT.

The chain combines TRBV20-1 with TRBJ2-7; possibly TRBD2 for D (6 bases). Trimming removed 1 base from V and 2 bases from J, with 15 bases in between. The CDR3 is made up of 15 amino acids. Germline lookup yields CDR1 DFQATT and CDR2 SNEGSKA (reference sequence). The CDR3 spells CSARALPAGTYEQYF. Written as DNA, the CDR3 is TGCAGTGCTAGAGCCCTCCCCGCGGGAACCTACGAGCAGTACTTC.

This chain joins TRBV13 and TRBJ2-5, with unresolved D. The CDR3 contains 14 residues. The ends were cut back, 7 bases at V and 1 base at J, with 13 bases in the middle. Germline CDR1 is PRHDT and CDR2 is FYEKMQ (reference sequence). CDR3 nucleotides: TGTGCCAGCAAGACACCGAAAAGCCAAGAGACCCAGTACTTC. Its translation is CASKTPKSQETQYF. The full variable domain, its missing parts supplied by reference TRBV13 and TRBJ2-5, is AAGVIQSPRHLIKEKRETATLKCYPIPRHDTVYWYQQGPGQDPQFLISFYEKMQSDKGSIPDRFSAQQFSDYHSELNMSSLELGDSALYFCASKTPKSQETQYFGPGTRLLVL.

The chain has TRBV7-9 and TRBJ2-5; D possibly corresponds to TRBD2 (5 bases). Gene TRBJ2-7 matches the end of the DNA better, so the J call may be wrong. The length of the CDR3 is 14 residues. Germline V gene sequence: CDR1 SEHNR, CDR2 FQNEAQ (reference sequence). The CDR3 DNA reads TGTGCCAGCAGCTTAGTGGAAAACGGGGACGAGCAGTACTTC. This encodes CASSLVENGDEQYF.

CDR3 loop: CASSQGRTSGGETQYF. CDR3 sequence (DNA): TGCGCCAGCAGCCAAGGGAGGACTAGCGGGGGAGAGACCCAGTACTTC. The rearrangement joins TRBV4-3 to TRBJ2-5; 13 bases align to TRBD2. With 1 base clipped from V and 4 bases from J, the junction kept 3 bases outside the gene matches. CDR1 and CDR2 (germline): LGHNA, YSLEER. The CDR3 covers 16 residues.

CDR3 protein: CASTAGGRKETQYF. The CDR3 bases are TGTGCCAGCACGGCGGGGGGGCGGAAAGAGACCCAGTACTTC. The chain is built from TRBV25-1 and TRBJ2-5; 9 bases line up with TRBD2. The CDR3 has 14 residues. V lost 7 bases and J lost 3; bases outside the gene matches: 6. Germline lookup yields CDR1 MGHDK and CDR2 SYGVNS.

The rearrangement joins TRBV28 to TRBJ1-4; perhaps TRBD1 as D (6 bases). The V gene lost 5 bases and the J gene lost 8 bases, with 15 bases spanning the gap. The CDR3 is 14 amino acids. CDR1 is MDHEN, CDR2 SYDVKM, per germline. CDR3 DNA sequence: TGTGCCAGCAGTCCGGTTGGGGGCGAAGAAAAACTGTTTTTT. Its protein product is CASSPVGGEEKLFF.

The chain carries TRBV20-1 and TRBJ2-6; possibly TRBD2 for D (5 bases). V was trimmed by 1 base and J by 1 base, leaving 8 bases between them. CDR3 length: 15 residues. Germline lookup yields CDR1 DFQATT and CDR2 SNEGSKA (reference sequence). CDR3 protein: CSARGPGSGANVLTF. DNA of the CDR3: TGCAGTGCTAGAGGTCCGGGATCTGGGGCCAACGTCCTGACTTTC.

The V gene is TRBV29-1, the J gene TRBJ2-7; 10 bases agree with TRBD2. The CDR3 spans 15 residues. The V segment lost 4 bases and the J segment 0 bases; nucleotides outside the gene matches: 6. The germline V gene has CDR1 SQVTM and CDR2 ANQGSEA. CDR3 residues: CSVGGASGSSYEQYF. The CDR3 bases are TGCAGCGTTGGGGGTGCTAGCGGGAGCTCCTACGAGCAGTACTTC.

In its sample, this clonotype was seen a few times. The rearrangement joins TRBV7-2 to TRBJ1-2; D unresolved. V was clipped by 6 bases and J by 2 bases, with 4 bases between them. CDR3 length: 11 residues. CDR1 SGHTA and CDR2 FQGNSA come from the germline V gene. CDR3: CASRENYGYTF. The CDR3 nucleotides are TGTGCCAGCAGAGAGAACTATGGCTACACCTTC. The full variable domain, rest sourced from reference TRBV7-2 and TRBJ1-2, is GAGVSQSPSNKVTEKGKDVELRCDPISGHTALYWYRQSLGQGLEFLIYFQGNSAPDKSGLPSDRFSAERTGGSVSTLTIQRTQQEDSAVYLCASRENYGYTFGSGTRLTVV.

The chain employs TRBV14 and TRBJ2-1, with D maybe TRBD2 (6 bases). Germline V gene lookup returns CDR1 SGHDN and CDR2 FVKESK. V lost 4 bases and J 5 bases, leaving 18 bases between the germline ends. This CDR3 contains 16 residues. The CDR3 loop is CASSPVGGTLHNEQFF. Here the CDR3 DNA reads TGTGCCAGCAGCCCGGTCGGCGGGACGTTACACAATGAGCAGTTCTTC.

The chain carries TRBV5-1 and TRBJ1-1; 7 bases agree with TRBD1. The CDR3 covers 15 residues. After removal of 1 base from V and 3 bases from J, the junction contained 6 bases not matched to a gene. Per germline, CDR1 SGHRS and CDR2 YFSETQ. The CDR3 sequence: CASSLTQGVHTEAFF. CDR3 bases: TGCGCCAGCAGCTTGACCCAGGGGGTGCACACTGAAGCTTTCTTT.

The gene calls are TRBV18 and TRBJ1-1; D is possibly TRBD1 (6 bases). The germline V gene encodes CDR1 KGHSH and CDR2 LQKENI. V was pared by 1 base and J by 5 bases, with 14 bases between. The CDR3 is 15 amino acids. CDR3 residues: CASSPRIEGGTEAFF. The CDR3 bases are TGTGCCAGCTCACCACGGATCGAAGGGGGGACTGAAGCTTTCTTT.

This chain links TRBV9 with TRBJ1-2, with 7 nucleotides matching TRBD1. Germline lookup yields CDR1 SGDLS and CDR2 YYNGEE. With 5 bases clipped from V and 5 bases from J, the junction kept 12 bases outside the gene matches. The CDR3 covers 15 residues. This CDR3 reads CASSIGTAVPYGYTF. The DNA of the CDR3 is TGTGCCAGCAGTATTGGGACAGCAGTTCCATATGGCTACACCTTC.

V gene TRBV7-2 combines with J gene TRBJ2-1; TRBD2 is a possible D gene (6 bases). Trimming removed 5 bases at V and 9 bases at J, with 11 bases between. Germline CDR1 reads SGHTA; CDR2 reads FQGNSA. The CDR3 extends over 12 amino acids. The CDR3 DNA follows: TGTGCCAGCAGCCGAGTCGGGGGTGAGCAGTTCTTC. Residues: CASSRVGGEQFF.

This clonotype has a handful of counts. This chain uses TRBV7-6 with TRBJ2-1; 11 positions agree with TRBD2. The germline V gene has CDR1 SGHVS and CDR2 FNYEAQ. After removal of 2 bases from V and 8 bases from J, the junction contained 14 bases not matched to a gene. The CDR3 has 18 residues. Written as DNA, the CDR3 is TGTGCCAGCAGCTTACCAACGGGACTAGCGGAGCTCAGGGATGAGCAGTTCTTC. Its translation is CASSLPTGLAELRDEQFF.

This clonotype was counted a few times. J is TRBJ1-1 and V is TRBV5-1; a weak D match, TRBD1 (5 bases). Germline V gene sequence: CDR1 SGHRS, CDR2 YFSETQ. This CDR3 spans 16 amino acids. V gave up 0 bases and J gave up 0 bases, with 12 bases separating them. The DNA of the CDR3 is TGCGCCAGCAGCTTGGGCGGGGGGAACATGAACACTGAAGCTTTCTTT. It is translated as CASSLGGGNMNTEAFF.

This clonotype occurred once. Being one base from a much bigger clone, this may be a read error. The V and J genes are TRBV7-9 and TRBJ1-1, with 7 bases matching TRBD1. This CDR3 comprises 15 residues. The germline V gene encodes CDR1 SEHNR and CDR2 FQNEAQ (reference sequence). The CDR3 is CASSESQGTNTVAFF. CDR3 nucleotide sequence: TGTGCCAGCAGCGAATCACAGGGGACAAACACTGTAGCTTTCTTT.

This clonotype has just one count. J is TRBJ1-5 and V is TRBV5-1, with TRBD1 identical over 7 bases. Germline CDR1 SGHRS, CDR2 YFSETQ. V lost 0 bases, J lost 7 bases, and 7 bases stayed unmatched. The CDR3 contains 15 residues. CDR3 protein: CASSLAGQGEQPQHF. CDR3 nucleotides: TGCGCCAGCAGCTTGGCAGGCCAGGGGGAGCAGCCCCAGCATTTT.

Here the CDR3 DNA reads TGCAGTGCGGCTAAAGGGACAGGGAAGAACTATGGCTACACCTTC. Protein sequence: CSAAKGTGKNYGYTF. This rearrangement joins TRBV20-1 to TRBJ1-2, with 9 positions matching TRBD1. The CDR3 has 15 residues. Per the germline V gene, CDR1 is DFQATT and CDR2 is SNEGSKA (reference sequence). J was trimmed by 2 bases and V by 6 bases; bases with no gene match: 10.

The chain has TRBV2 and TRBJ2-1, with D possibly being TRBD2 (5 bases). Trimming pared 5 bases from V and 8 bases from J, leaving 16 bases between. Germline lookup yields CDR1 SNHLY and CDR2 FYNNEI. This CDR3 spans 14 amino acids. The chain's CDR3 is CASSSDLVTDEQFF. CDR3 in DNA: TGTGCCAGCAGTTCGGACTTAGTTACCGATGAGCAGTTCTTC.

This chain uses TRBV5-1 with TRBJ2-1, with D unresolved. Deletions cut 4 bases from V and 0 bases from J, with 17 bases between. The CDR3 extends over 17 amino acids. Looked up from germline, CDR1 is SGHRS and CDR2 is YFSETQ. In DNA, the CDR3 is TGCGCCAGCAGCCGCGCCCTCCTCGAACCCTCCTACAATGAGCAGTTCTTC. Amino acid sequence: CASSRALLEPSYNEQFF.

This rearrangement joins TRBV11-1 to TRBJ1-6; the D is unclear. Germline loops: CDR1 SGHAT, CDR2 FQDESV (reference sequence). The V gene lost 4 bases and the J gene lost 3 bases, with 10 bases spanning the gap. The CDR3 covers 15 residues. For the CDR3, the DNA is TGTGCCAGCAGCTCCGACGGGGACTATAATTCACCCCTCCACTTT. Residues: CASSSDGDYNSPLHF.

The chain has TRBV20-1 and TRBJ1-5; possibly TRBD1 for D (6 bases). The germline V gene encodes CDR1 DFQATT and CDR2 SNEGSKA (reference sequence). V lost 4 bases and J 2 bases, leaving 12 bases between the germline ends. This CDR3 has 14 residues. The CDR3, as DNA: TGCAGTGCTACAGGGGTTACCTGCAATCAGCCCCAGCATTTT. This gives the protein CSATGVTCNQPQHF.

The chain joins TRBV7-2 to TRBJ1-1; maybe TRBD1 (5 bases). Germline V gene lookup returns CDR1 SGHTA and CDR2 FQGNSA. CDR3 length equals 12 residues. Trimming removed 6 bases at V and 6 bases at J, with 11 bases between. The CDR3 DNA reads TGTGCCAGCAGAACTCCGGGACCTGAAGCTTTCTTT. Translating it yields CASRTPGPEAFF.

The genes are TRBV7-2 and TRBJ1-2; TRBD1 matches at 10 bases. Germline loops: CDR1 SGHTA, CDR2 FQGNSA. The CDR3 length is 15 residues. Germline trimming cut 6 bases from V and 8 bases from J; bases unmatched to any gene: 12. CDR3 in DNA: TGTGCCAGCAGGGATCTGACAGGGGGCTTGCGCGGCTACACCTTC. As protein: CASRDLTGGLRGYTF.

V usage is TRBV12-3 or TRBV12-4 and J usage is TRBJ2-1; D gene unclear. This CDR3 has 14 residues. V gave up 6 bases and J gave up 5 bases, with 14 bases separating them. CDR3 nucleotide sequence: TGTGCCAGCAGCCCGGCATCCATTGACAATGAGCAGTTCTTC. It codes for CASSPASIDNEQFF.

This clonotype was seen a few times. This chain joins TRBV7-2 and TRBJ2-1, with 8 nucleotides matching TRBD2. V lost 2 bases, J lost 3 bases, and 3 bases stayed unmatched. The CDR3 runs to 15 residues. Germline CDR1 is SGHTA and CDR2 is FQGNSA. The CDR3 sequence: CASSLWAGGYNEQFF. As DNA, the CDR3 is TGTGCCAGCAGCTTATGGGCGGGAGGCTACAATGAGCAGTTCTTC.